What follows are 22 T cell receptor beta chains derived from one specimen sequenced in a study of cytomegalovirus exposure and HLA in healthy donors. Generated by immunoSEQ multiplex PCR, the TCRdb table keeps only in-frame clones and is missing some. The sample lists around 300,000 clones; roughly 90% were seen once. Sample: PBMCs. The source is a woman under 40 in good health and CMV-seropositive.

This chain links TRBV27 with TRBJ2-3; no clear D. There are 13 residues in the CDR3. The V gene's germline CDR1 is MNHEY and CDR2 SMNVEV (reference sequence). V was clipped by 6 bases and J by 0 bases, with 7 bases between them. CDR3 region: CASSDWSTDTQYF. CDR3 DNA: TGTGCCAGCAGCGACTGGAGCACAGATACGCAGTATTTT.

The chain employs TRBV6-1 and TRBJ2-7; D is undetermined. The CDR3 covers 10 residues. V was shortened by 2 bases and J by 4 bases, with 0 bases between the two germline ends. Germline-derived CDR1 and CDR2 are MNHNS and SASEGT. The chain's CDR3 is CASSEYEQYF. CDR3 in DNA: TGTGCCAGCAGTGAATACGAGCAGTACTTC.

The V and J genes are TRBV4-1 and TRBJ2-4; TRBD2 aligns across 11 bases. The length of the CDR3 is 18 residues. V trimming: 1 base; J trimming: 7 bases; junction bases outside the gene matches: 12. CDR1 and CDR2 from the germline V gene are MGHRA and YSYEKL. CDR3 DNA sequence: TGCGCCAGCAGCCAAGTGACCTTAGCGGGAGGGATATCGAACATTCAGTACTTC. Translating it yields CASSQVTLAGGISNIQYF.

The CDR3: CASSPLYGTKFTGELFF. Written as DNA, the CDR3 is TGTGCCAGCAGCCCACTCTACGGGACCAAATTCACCGGGGAGCTGTTTTTT. The chain links TRBV2 to TRBJ2-2; D tentatively fits TRBD1 or TRBD2 (5 bases each). The V and J ends lost 6 bases and 4 bases respectively, with 21 bases between them. The CDR3 extends over 17 amino acids. CDR1 is SNHLY, CDR2 FYNNEI, per germline. Full variable domain (missing parts from reference TRBV2 and TRBJ2-2): EPEVTQTPSHQVTQMGQEVILRCVPISNHLYFYWYRQILGQKVEFLVSFYNNEISEKSEIFDDQFSVERPDGSNFTLKIRSTKLEDSAMYFCASSPLYGTKFTGELFFGEGSRLTVL.

The chain employs TRBV9 and TRBJ1-1, with 8 bases identical to TRBD1. The germline gives CDR1 SGDLS, CDR2 YYNGEE. This CDR3 spans 16 amino acids. V shed 2 bases, J shed 1 base, and the junction held 7 bases outside the gene matches. CDR3 residues: CASSVGQGVGNTEAFF. CDR3 DNA sequence: TGTGCCAGCAGCGTCGGACAGGGTGTGGGGAACACTGAAGCTTTCTTT.

The V call is TRBV7-2, the J call TRBJ2-7; D could derive from TRBD1 or TRBD2 (5 bases each). The CDR3 runs to 14 residues. Germline CDR1 and CDR2: SGHTA and FQGNSA. V lost 5 bases to trimming and J lost 7 bases, with 18 bases between them. The CDR3, as DNA: TGTGCCAGCAGCACCCTAGGGACCCCCCTTGAGCAGTACTTC. Translating gives CASSTLGTPLEQYF.

The CDR3 nucleotides read TGTGCCAGCAGCTCCCCCATGAGGAATTCACCCCTCCACTTT. As protein: CASSSPMRNSPLHF. The chain employs TRBV7-9 and TRBJ1-6; D not certain. V lost 4 bases to trimming and J lost 7 bases, with 11 bases between them. Germline assignment: CDR1 SEHNR and CDR2 FQNEAQ (reference sequence). This CDR3 comprises 14 residues.

The chain employs TRBV9 and TRBJ1-2; 8 nucleotides match TRBD1. V lost 4 bases and J lost 2; bases outside the gene matches: 4. CDR3 length: 14 amino acids. Per the germline V gene, CDR1 is SGDLS and CDR2 is YYNGEE. The CDR3 sequence: CASSTRTGNYGYTF. The CDR3 DNA follows: TGTGCCAGCAGCACAAGGACAGGGAACTATGGCTACACCTTC.

With respect to this clone: Other DNA sequences in this specimen translate into the identical CDR3. The gene calls are TRBV29-1 and TRBJ2-1; 9 bases map to TRBD2. Germline values: CDR1 SQVTM, CDR2 ANQGSEA. CDR3 length: 15 amino acids. V gave up 3 bases and J gave up 1 base; unmatched junction bases: 4. CDR3 DNA sequence: TGCAGCGTTGAGGGGCGGGAGGGATCCTACAATGAGCAGTTCTTC. This encodes CSVEGREGSYNEQFF.

This CDR3 is CASSETPRVSQPQHF. The CDR3 nucleotides read TGTGCCAGCAGTGAGACACCCAGGGTGAGCCAGCCCCAGCATTTT. The genes are TRBV2 and TRBJ1-5; D possibly corresponds to TRBD1 (5 bases). CDR3 length: 15 residues. Deletions cut 3 bases from V and 7 bases from J, with 16 bases between. The germline gives CDR1 SNHLY, CDR2 FYNNEI.

The chain has TRBV6-5 and TRBJ1-1, with D tentatively TRBD1 (6 bases). CDR1 and CDR2 (germline): MNHEY, SVGAGI. This CDR3 is 13 amino acids long. V lost 7 bases, J lost 7 bases, and 16 bases lay in between. The CDR3 DNA is TGTGCCAGCACCATTGGAGGGGGAAGTGAAGCTTTCTTT. It translates to CASTIGGGSEAFF.

The chain recombines TRBV6-5 with TRBJ1-4; D is uncertain. Trimming stripped 5 bases from V and 2 bases from J, with 9 bases between. The germline V gene encodes CDR1 MNHEY and CDR2 SVGAGI. The CDR3 contains 14 residues. The CDR3 DNA sequence: TGTGCCAGCAGTATCAGCCCCACTAATGAAAAACTGTTTTTT. Its translation: CASSISPTNEKLFF.

The J gene is TRBJ1-2, the V gene TRBV29-1, with a possible D match to TRBD1 (5 bases). Germline lookup yields CDR1 SQVTM and CDR2 ANQGSEA. The CDR3 runs 11 residues. The CDR3 sequence: CGARGNYGYTF. In DNA, the CDR3 is TGCGGCGCACGGGGGAACTATGGCTACACCTTC.

The chain has TRBV11-2 and TRBJ2-7; 7 positions match TRBD1. The J segment lost 4 bases and the V segment lost 5 bases, leaving 17 bases of the junction unmatched. This CDR3 is built from 17 residues. The germline gives CDR1 SGHAT, CDR2 FQNNGV. The CDR3 loop is CASSPRGPDELLYEQYF. The CDR3 bases are TGTGCCAGCAGCCCAAGGGGGCCCGACGAACTACTATACGAGCAGTACTTC.

This chain uses TRBV5-8 with TRBJ2-3, with D perhaps matching TRBD2 (5 bases). Trimming shortened V by 5 bases and J by 3 bases, and 10 bases separated the two germline ends. This CDR3 comprises 13 residues. CDR1 and CDR2 from the germline V gene are SGHTS and YDEGEE. CDR3 sequence: CASRERRTDTQYF. CDR3 nucleotide sequence: TGTGCCAGCAGGGAAAGGAGGACAGATACGCAGTATTTT.

The J gene is TRBJ1-5, the V gene TRBV4-2; D is perhaps TRBD1 (5 bases). The CDR3 has 14 amino acids. V was cut by 0 bases and J by 4 bases, with 7 bases left in between. Per germline, CDR1 LGHNA and CDR2 YNFKEQ. The CDR3 DNA reads TGTGCCAGCAGCCAAGAGGGGGAAAATCAGCCCCAGCATTTT. It specifies CASSQEGENQPQHF.

This chain uses TRBV7-6 with TRBJ2-5; D may be TRBD1 or TRBD2 (6 bases each). CDR1 is SGHVS and CDR2 is FNYEAQ in the germline V gene. The V end lost 3 bases, the J end lost 5 bases, and 10 bases lay between the germline ends. There are 13 residues in the CDR3. The CDR3 protein is CASSLRGEETQYF. The CDR3 bases are TGTGCCAGCAGCTTGAGGGGGGAGGAGACCCAGTACTTC.

This rearrangement joins TRBV28 to TRBJ1-2; 7 bases are shared with TRBD1. Germline trimming cut 2 bases from V and 10 bases from J; bases unmatched to any gene: 4. Germline V gene lookup returns CDR1 MDHEN and CDR2 SYDVKM. The CDR3 length is 12 residues. CDR3 bases: TGTGCCAGCAGTTTAAGGACAGGCTACTACACCTTC. It codes for CASSLRTGYYTF.

The chain combines TRBV28 with TRBJ1-2, with D possibly being TRBD1 (5 bases). Germline values: CDR1 MDHEN, CDR2 SYDVKM. The CDR3 is made up of 14 amino acids. V lost 3 bases and J lost 4, with 12 bases in between. CDR3 region: CASSLEGEPYGYTF. The CDR3 DNA reads TGTGCCAGCAGTTTGGAAGGGGAACCCTATGGCTACACCTTC.

The chain uses TRBV10-3 and TRBJ2-7, with D possibly TRBD2 on 5 matching bases. Looked up from germline, CDR1 is ENHRY and CDR2 is SYGVKD. V gave up 0 bases and J gave up 7 bases, with 7 bases separating them. The CDR3 loop spans 12 amino acids. The CDR3 bases are TGTGCCATCAGTGAGTCTACGGGAGAGCAGTACTTC. It codes for CAISESTGEQYF.

This chain uses TRBV29-1 with TRBJ2-7; D uncertain. Trimming cost V 4 bases and J 0 bases, with 10 bases left between them. The CDR3 totals 13 residues. Germline-derived CDR1 and CDR2 are SQVTM and ANQGSEA. The CDR3 here is CSVAEMDSYEQYF. The DNA of the CDR3 is TGCAGCGTTGCCGAAATGGACTCCTACGAGCAGTACTTC.

This chain uses TRBV4-2 with TRBJ1-5; 7 nucleotides match TRBD1. Trimming took 5 bases from V and 1 from J; bases not matched to a gene: 2. The CDR3 runs to 14 residues. The germline V gene encodes CDR1 LGHNA and CDR2 YNFKEQ. The CDR3 coding sequence is TGTGCCAGCAGCTTGGGACAGAGCAATCAGCCCCAGCATTTT. Translating gives CASSLGQSNQPQHF.